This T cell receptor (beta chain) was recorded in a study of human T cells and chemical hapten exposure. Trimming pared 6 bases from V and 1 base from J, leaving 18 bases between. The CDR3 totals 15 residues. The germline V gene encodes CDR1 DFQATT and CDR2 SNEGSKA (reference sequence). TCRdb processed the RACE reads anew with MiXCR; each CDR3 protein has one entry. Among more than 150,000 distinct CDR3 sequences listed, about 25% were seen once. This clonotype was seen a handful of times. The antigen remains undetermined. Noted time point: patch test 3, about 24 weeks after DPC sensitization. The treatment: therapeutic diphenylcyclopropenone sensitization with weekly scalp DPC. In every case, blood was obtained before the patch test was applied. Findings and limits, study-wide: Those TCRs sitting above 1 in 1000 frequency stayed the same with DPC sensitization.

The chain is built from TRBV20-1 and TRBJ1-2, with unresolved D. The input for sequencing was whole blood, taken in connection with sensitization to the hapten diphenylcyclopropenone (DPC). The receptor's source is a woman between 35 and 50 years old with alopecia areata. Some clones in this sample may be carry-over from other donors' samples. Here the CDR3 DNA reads TGCAGTGCAACGCCGACACCGACCCTTAACTATGGCTACACCTTC. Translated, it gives CSATPTPTLNYGYTF.